Included here is one T cell receptor beta chain sequence, with context. The antigen remains undetermined. The table came from immunoSEQ multiplex PCR; TCRdb's copy has only in-frame clones and leaves some out. The sample holds fewer than 500,000 clones, 90% seen once. Regarding treatment: roughly 18 received Ad26.COV2.S at low or high dose, single or two shots; roughly 5 received placebo; per-sample allocation not given. On day 63 after the first injection, vaccine and placebo recipients gave samples. Its platform was an Ad26 vector, and its expressed antigen was Wuhan-strain SARS-CoV-2 spike. This record comes from a study of Ad26.COV2.S vaccination and SARS-CoV-2 variants. Study-level findings and limits: Higher spike-specific TCR breadth was found in vaccine recipients than in placebo recipients.

This clonotype was sampled from a person aged 18 to 59 who received the Ad26.COV2.S COVID-19 vaccine or a placebo. Sequences were derived from peripheral blood, sampled in a trial of Ad26.COV2.S vaccine versus placebo.

The CDR3 sequence: CASSLDPAARGLAGSNEQFF. As DNA, the CDR3 is TGTGCCAGCAGCTTAGATCCGGCAGCAAGGGGACTAGCGGGTAGCAATGAGCAGTTCTTC. This chain uses TRBV11-2 with TRBJ2-1; 12 nucleotides agree with TRBD2. Germline V lookup: CDR1 SGHAT, CDR2 FQNNGV. The V segment lost 0 bases and the J segment 6 bases; nucleotides outside the gene matches: 15. The CDR3 loop spans 20 amino acids.